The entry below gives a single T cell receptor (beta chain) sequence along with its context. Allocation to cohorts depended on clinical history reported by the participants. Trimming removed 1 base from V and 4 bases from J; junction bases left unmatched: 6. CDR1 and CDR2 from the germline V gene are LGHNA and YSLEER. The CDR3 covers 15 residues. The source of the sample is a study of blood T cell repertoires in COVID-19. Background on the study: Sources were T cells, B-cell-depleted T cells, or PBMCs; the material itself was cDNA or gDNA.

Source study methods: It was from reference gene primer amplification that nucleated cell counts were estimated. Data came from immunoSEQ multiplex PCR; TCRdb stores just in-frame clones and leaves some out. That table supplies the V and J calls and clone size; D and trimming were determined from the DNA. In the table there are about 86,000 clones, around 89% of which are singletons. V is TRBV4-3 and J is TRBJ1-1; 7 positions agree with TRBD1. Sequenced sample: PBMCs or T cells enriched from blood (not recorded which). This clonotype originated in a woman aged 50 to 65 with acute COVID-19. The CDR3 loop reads CASSQGRGLGTEAFF. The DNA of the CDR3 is TGCGCCAGCAGCCAAGGGAGGGGGCTGGGCACTGAAGCTTTCTTT.